One sample yielded the 26 T cell receptor beta chains listed below, sequenced in a study of CD4 T cells in relation to SARS-CoV-2 and coronaviruses. Only in-frame clones appear in the TCRdb table, and some are missing; sequencing was by immunoSEQ multiplex PCR. The sample includes about 38,000 clones, roughly 90% seen only once; the top ten take 9.2%. Sequences were obtained from memory CD4+ T cells from PBMCs. The origin of the receptors is an adult with COVID-19.

This clone was counted a few times. The V gene is TRBV1, the J gene TRBJ1-1. TRBV1 is an annotated pseudogene. The CDR3 has 13 amino acids. This chain's CDR3 is CTSSQERNTEAFF. The DNA for the CDR3 is TGCACCAGCAGCCAAGAAAGGAACACTGAAGCTTTCTTT.

The V call is TRBV9, the J call TRBJ2-1; either TRBD1 or TRBD2 may supply D (6 bases each). V was shortened by 5 bases and J by 6 bases, with 21 bases between the two germline ends. The CDR3 totals 16 residues. CDR1 is SGDLS and CDR2 is YYNGEE in the germline V gene. As DNA, the CDR3 is TGTGCCAGCAGAGGGGGTAGCGGTGGGGAGCGCAATGAGCAGTTCTTC. Its translation is CASRGGSGGERNEQFF.

The rearrangement uses TRBV10-3 and TRBJ1-2; D is unresolved. Germline V gene data show CDR1 as ENHRY and CDR2 as SYGVKD. V lost 2 bases, J lost 4 bases, and 8 bases lay in between. The CDR3 is 13 amino acids. The CDR3 coding sequence is TGTGCCATCAGTGAGGGAGCGACCTATGGCTACACCTTC. Encoded protein: CAISEGATYGYTF.

The CDR3 sequence: CASSEGPGLVDTQYF. CDR3 sequence (DNA): TGTGCCAGCAGCGAAGGACCCGGACTGGTAGATACGCAGTATTTT. This chain links TRBV14 with TRBJ2-3; TRBD2 might be the D (5 bases). The CDR3 loop spans 15 amino acids. Trimming removed 5 bases at V and 5 bases at J, with 17 bases between. Germline CDR1 SGHDN, CDR2 FVKESK.

This chain links TRBV5-1 with TRBJ1-1; D not certain. CDR3 size: 14 residues. V lost 4 bases and J 5 bases, leaving 15 bases between the germline ends. CDR1 and CDR2 from the germline V gene are SGHRS and YFSETQ. DNA for the CDR3: TGCGCCAGCAGCGAAGGACGGGAAGGGACTGAAGCTTTCTTT. Translation gives CASSEGREGTEAFF.

The rearrangement joins TRBV3-1 (or the pseudogene TRBV3-2) to TRBJ1-2; D is possibly TRBD1 (5 bases). Germline lookup yields CDR1 LGHDT and CDR2 YNNKEL (reference sequence). V shed 4 bases and J shed 2 bases, with 14 bases lying between them. The CDR3 covers 15 residues. The DNA for the CDR3 is TGTGCCAGCAGCCGCTACTCCGCAGGGAACTATGGCTACACCTTC. Protein product: CASSRYSAGNYGYTF.

The chain uses TRBV13 and TRBJ1-4; D possibly corresponds to TRBD1 (5 bases). The germline V gene encodes CDR1 PRHDT and CDR2 FYEKMQ (reference sequence). V was cut by 4 bases and J by 8 bases, with 17 bases left in between. CDR3 length: 15 amino acids. CDR3 in DNA: TGTGCCAGCAGCTACACGGGTACACGGGGCGAAAAACTGTTTTTT. Residues: CASSYTGTRGEKLFF.

The chain has TRBV11-2 and TRBJ2-7, with D perhaps being TRBD1 or TRBD2 (5 bases each). The germline gives CDR1 SGHAT, CDR2 FQNNGV. V was pared by 8 bases and J by 0 bases, with 14 bases between. The CDR3 consists of 14 residues. CDR3 region: CASAPGTTSYEQYF. The CDR3 DNA is TGTGCCAGCGCACCCGGGACCACCTCCTACGAGCAGTACTTC.

Points on this clone: At the DNA level, this CDR3 is encoded by other sequences in the same sample as well. The rearrangement uses TRBV18 and TRBJ2-5; D uncertain. Germline CDR1 KGHSH, CDR2 LQKENI. Deletions cut 1 base from V and 3 bases from J, with 0 bases between. The length of the CDR3 is 11 residues. In DNA, the CDR3 is TGTGCCAGCTCACCACAAGAGACCCAGTACTTC. Amino acid sequence: CASSPQETQYF.

The chain has TRBV3-1 (or the pseudogene TRBV3-2) and TRBJ2-5; 13 nucleotides align to TRBD2. CDR3 length: 18 amino acids. V was clipped by 1 base and J by 1 base; unmatched bases: 6. The germline V gene encodes CDR1 LGHDT and CDR2 YNNKEL (reference sequence). The CDR3 coding sequence is TGTGCCAGCAGCCAAGCGTACCGGACTAGCGGGGGCCAAGAGACCCAGTACTTC. Its protein product is CASSQAYRTSGGQETQYF.

V and J are TRBV19 and TRBJ1-6; possibly TRBD1 for D (5 bases). Germline V gene data show CDR1 as LNHDA and CDR2 as SQIVND (reference sequence). This CDR3 has 16 residues. V shed 3 bases and J shed 7 bases, with 16 bases lying between them. The CDR3 spells CASSMSGGFRNSPLHF. The CDR3 region has the DNA TGTGCCAGTAGTATGTCCGGGGGTTTCAGGAATTCACCCCTCCACTTT.

The chain uses TRBV19 and TRBJ2-7; D may be TRBD1 or TRBD2 (5 bases each). The CDR3 covers 15 residues. V lost 3 bases, J lost 9 bases, and 21 bases lay in between. CDR1 is LNHDA, CDR2 SQIVND, per germline (reference sequence). The DNA of the CDR3 is TGTGCCAGTAGTATCGCCCGGGACGGCCCCGTCCCGCAGTACTTC. Its translation is CASSIARDGPVPQYF.

The chain employs TRBV7-8 and TRBJ1-5; D call uncertain. Trimming took off 0 bases at V and 7 bases at J, with 10 bases between the two ends. Germline loops: CDR1 SGHVS, CDR2 FQNEAQ. The CDR3 covers 14 residues. The DNA of the CDR3 is TGTGCCAGCAGCTTAGCCGCAGTGGGGCAGCCCCAGCATTTT. As protein: CASSLAAVGQPQHF.

The rearrangement links TRBV27 to TRBJ2-1; TRBD1 agrees at 7 bases. J lost 6 bases, V lost 5 bases, and 13 bases had no gene match. The CDR3 is 16 residues long. CDR1 is MNHEY and CDR2 is SMNVEV in the germline V gene (reference sequence). Here the CDR3 reads CASSTDRFERVNEQFF. CDR3 in DNA: TGTGCCAGCAGTACGGACAGGTTCGAGAGGGTCAATGAGCAGTTCTTC.

The CDR3 spells CSVVQKQHQGWNTGELFF. The CDR3 coding sequence is TGCAGCGTAGTTCAGAAACAACACCAGGGCTGGAACACCGGGGAGCTGTTTTTT. The gene calls are TRBV29-1 and TRBJ2-2; D may be TRBD1 (5 bases). This CDR3 comprises 18 residues. V was pared by 6 bases and J by 1 base, with 24 bases between. The germline V gene encodes CDR1 SQVTM and CDR2 ANQGSEA.

This clone was recorded a few times. The rearrangement uses TRBV9 and TRBJ1-1, with D perhaps matching TRBD1 (5 bases). This CDR3 contains 14 residues. V was clipped by 0 bases and J by 1 base, with 7 bases between them. The germline CDR1 and CDR2 sequences are SGDLS and YYNGEE. The DNA of the CDR3 is TGTGCCAGCAGCGTAGACGGGACGAACACTGAAGCTTTCTTT. Translation gives CASSVDGTNTEAFF.

The chain carries TRBV5-1 and TRBJ2-2; D is unresolved. The CDR3 sequence is 15 residues long. In germline, CDR1 is SGHRS, CDR2 YFSETQ. The germline V and J ends were trimmed by 0 bases and 2 bases, with 8 bases remaining between them. CDR3 bases: TGCGCCAGCAGCTTGGCCGGCCTTAACACCGGGGAGCTGTTTTTT. This codes for CASSLAGLNTGELFF.

This clone appeared a few times. The chain employs TRBV6-1 and TRBJ2-4, with a weak D call TRBD1 (5 bases). The CDR3 totals 18 residues. V shed 3 bases and J shed 1 base, with 19 bases lying between them. CDR1 is MNHNS and CDR2 is SASEGT in the germline V gene. The CDR3 DNA reads TGTGCCAGCAGTGATTTAGGTGGTAGGGGCCTCGCCAAAAACATTCAGTACTTC. Translating it yields CASSDLGGRGLAKNIQYF.

This rearrangement joins TRBV5-1 to TRBJ2-1; D is tentatively TRBD1 or TRBD2 (5 bases each). This CDR3 contains 16 residues. Trimming took off 4 bases at V and 6 bases at J, with 20 bases between the two ends. The germline V gene encodes CDR1 SGHRS and CDR2 YFSETQ. DNA of the CDR3: TGCGCCAGCAGCCCCGCTACTGGGACGGTGGTCAATGAGCAGTTCTTC. It specifies CASSPATGTVVNEQFF.

The chain is built from TRBV4-3 and TRBJ2-4, with D unclear. Per the germline V gene, CDR1 is LGHNA and CDR2 is YSLEER. The CDR3 covers 15 residues. Trimming took off 1 base at V and 0 bases at J, with 7 bases between the two ends. The CDR3 sequence is CASSQGNLAKNIQYF. CDR3 coding DNA: TGCGCCAGCAGCCAAGGCAATCTAGCCAAAAACATTCAGTACTTC.

This clone was found once. J is TRBJ1-2 and V is TRBV29-1, with 8 bases that match TRBD1. Looked up from germline, CDR1 is SQVTM and CDR2 is ANQGSEA. The CDR3 is made up of 13 amino acids. J lost 5 bases, V lost 3 bases, and 5 bases had no gene match. The CDR3 loop is CSVDGTGGYGYTF. The CDR3 DNA reads TGCAGCGTTGATGGGACAGGTGGTTATGGCTACACCTTC.

The J gene is TRBJ1-6, the V gene TRBV14; 9 bases agree with TRBD1. This CDR3 region has 15 residues. Germline trimming cut 4 bases from V and 5 bases from J; bases unmatched to any gene: 3. Looked up from germline, CDR1 is SGHDN and CDR2 is FVKESK. The CDR3 DNA sequence: TGTGCCAGCAGCCGGACAGGGGCTGATAATTCACCCCTCCACTTT. It codes for CASSRTGADNSPLHF.

The V gene is TRBV18, the J gene TRBJ1-1; TRBD1 matches at 10 bases. The CDR3 spans 19 residues. The junction had 18 bases not matched to a gene; V was cut back by 4 bases and J by 4 bases. Germline-derived CDR1 and CDR2 are KGHSH and LQKENI. The CDR3 nucleotides read TGTGCCAGCTCACGGGCGGCGGGACAGGGGACCCGCGGAGCCACTGAAGCTTTCTTT. It yields the protein CASSRAAGQGTRGATEAFF.

The chain couples TRBV10-3 to TRBJ2-3, with 8 bases aligning to TRBD2. This CDR3 has 17 amino acids. Germline assignment: CDR1 ENHRY and CDR2 SYGVKD. Germline trimming cut 7 bases from V and 0 bases from J; bases unmatched to any gene: 12. CDR3 protein: CAITQRGITESTDTQYF. The CDR3 region has the DNA TGTGCCATCACCCAGCGGGGGATAACAGAGAGCACAGATACGCAGTATTTT.

This clone showed up just once. The chain couples TRBV7-6 to TRBJ2-7; 7 bases are a match to TRBD1. The trim removed 1 base at V and 1 base at J, leaving 4 bases unmatched. This CDR3 contains 15 residues. Per the germline V gene, CDR1 is SGHVS and CDR2 is FNYEAQ. The CDR3 reads CASSLGPGQSYEQYF. The CDR3 coding sequence is TGTGCCAGCAGCTTAGGTCCGGGACAGTCCTACGAGCAGTACTTC. Full variable domain (remainder filled in from reference TRBV7-6 and TRBJ2-7): GAGVSQSPRYKVTKRGQDVALRCDPISGHVSLYWYRQALGQGPEFLTYFNYEAQQDKSGLPNDRFSAERPEGSISTLTIQRTEQRDSAMYRCASSLGPGQSYEQYFGPGTRLTVT.

The chain carries TRBV5-1 and TRBJ2-7; D is tentatively TRBD1 or TRBD2 (6 bases each). With 3 bases removed from V and 0 bases from J, the gap between germline ends came to 16 bases. The CDR3 is 16 amino acids. The V gene's germline CDR1 is SGHRS and CDR2 YFSETQ. The CDR3 DNA sequence: TGCGCCAGCAGCTCGAAATTAGGGGGGTTCTCCTACGAGCAGTACTTC. This codes for CASSSKLGGFSYEQYF.